Below are 30 T cell receptor beta chains sequenced from a single sample in a study of blood T cell repertoires in COVID-19. Measured with immunoSEQ multiplex PCR; TCRdb has only the in-frame clones, and not every one. The top ten hold just under 2% of the sample, which has 250,000 or so clones, approximately 86% seen once. Sequenced sample: peripheral blood. The receptor source for this set is a man aged 30 to 39 with active or convalescent COVID-19.

The chain couples TRBV9 to TRBJ1-2, with 7 positions matching TRBD1. Germline CDR1 reads SGDLS; CDR2 reads YYNGEE. Trimming cost V 4 bases and J 8 bases; bases outside gene matches: 8. The CDR3 runs to 13 residues. CDR3 region: CASSQNTGDGYTF. The DNA of the CDR3 is TGTGCCAGCAGCCAAAACACAGGGGACGGCTACACCTTC.

This sequence joins TRBV11-2 and TRBJ1-3; maybe TRBD1 (5 bases). Trimming removed 5 bases from V and 0 bases from J, with 14 bases in between. Germline V gives CDR1 SGHAT, CDR2 FQNNGV. The CDR3 extends over 16 amino acids. The CDR3, as DNA: TGTGCCAGCAGCGTGATATACGGACACTCTGGAAACACCATATATTTT. Translating it yields CASSVIYGHSGNTIYF.

This rearrangement joins TRBV29-1 to TRBJ2-2, with a possible D match to TRBD1 (6 bases). CDR3 size: 14 residues. From germline, CDR1 is SQVTM and CDR2 ANQGSEA. V lost 7 bases, J lost 0 bases, and 12 bases lay in between. CDR3 DNA sequence: TGCAGCGCTCCGGACAGAACGAACACCGGGGAGCTGTTTTTT. Translation: CSAPDRTNTGELFF.

The V gene is TRBV6-5, the J gene TRBJ2-7, with 9 positions matching TRBD1. This CDR3 comprises 14 residues. V was clipped by 0 bases and J by 4 bases; unmatched bases: 1. Germline V gene lookup returns CDR1 MNHEY and CDR2 SVGAGI. Here the CDR3 DNA reads TGTGCCAGCAGTTACTCGGACAGGGGATACGAGCAGTACTTC. This gives the protein CASSYSDRGYEQYF.

The chain joins TRBV5-4 to TRBJ1-4; 9 nucleotides line up with TRBD1. Germline V gene sequence: CDR1 SGHNT, CDR2 YYREEE (reference sequence). The CDR3 loop spans 15 amino acids. V was pared by 4 bases and J by 8 bases, with 9 bases of the junction left unmatched. The CDR3 protein is CASSRGQGQGEKLFF. CDR3 sequence (DNA): TGTGCCAGCAGCAGAGGACAGGGGCAAGGCGAAAAACTGTTTTTT.

The CDR3, as DNA: TGTGCCTGGGACAGGGAGACCGGGGAGCTGTTTTTT. This translates into CAWDRETGELFF. V usage is TRBV30 and J usage is TRBJ2-2, with TRBD1 matching over 7 bases. This CDR3 has 12 amino acids. Germline loops: CDR1 GTSNPN, CDR2 SVGIG (reference sequence). V shed 5 bases, J shed 5 bases, and the junction held 2 bases outside the gene matches.

The chain recombines TRBV7-9 with TRBJ1-1; possible D gene TRBD1, 5 bases. The CDR3 extends over 15 amino acids. Germline CDR1 and CDR2: SEHNR and FQNEAQ (reference sequence). With 1 base removed from V and 0 bases from J, the gap between germline ends came to 9 bases. CDR3 nucleotide sequence: TGTGCCAGCAGCTTAGGTACAGGAATGAACACTGAAGCTTTCTTT. As protein: CASSLGTGMNTEAFF.

A word on this clone: Other DNA sequences from this sample encode an identical CDR3 as well. The chain employs TRBV15 and TRBJ2-7; weak D call: TRBD2 (5 bases). V was cut by 0 bases and J by 2 bases, with 11 bases left in between. The germline V gene has CDR1 LNHNV and CDR2 YYDKDF (reference sequence). The CDR3 spans 15 residues. DNA of the CDR3: TGTGCCACCAGCAGAGAACGAGAGGGAACCTACGAGCAGTACTTC. Its translation: CATSREREGTYEQYF.

This chain links TRBV7-6 with TRBJ2-7; 11 bases fit TRBD2. The CDR3 consists of 16 residues. With 5 bases clipped from V and 2 bases from J, the junction kept 8 bases outside the gene matches. Germline CDR1 is SGHVS and CDR2 is FNYEAQ. CDR3 amino acids: CASSPETSGTPYEQYF. The CDR3 DNA reads TGTGCCAGCAGCCCCGAGACTAGCGGGACTCCCTACGAGCAGTACTTC.

This sequence joins TRBV27 and TRBJ1-1; 10 nucleotides align to TRBD1. Germline V gene data show CDR1 as MNHEY and CDR2 as SMNVEV (reference sequence). The CDR3 has 16 residues. V lost 3 bases to trimming and J lost 2 bases; unmatched junction nucleotides: 6. CDR3 bases: TGTGCCAGCAGTTTCCTGGGACAGGGGCAAAACACTGAAGCTTTCTTT. Translated, it gives CASSFLGQGQNTEAFF.

V gene TRBV7-8 combines with J gene TRBJ1-1; 11 bases are a match to TRBD1. The CDR3 totals 17 residues. Germline V gene lookup returns CDR1 SGHVS and CDR2 FQNEAQ. The V segment lost 3 bases and the J segment 0 bases; nucleotides outside the gene matches: 6. CDR3 sequence: CASSFPGQGGMNTEAFF. The DNA of the CDR3 is TGTGCCAGCAGCTTTCCGGGACAGGGGGGCATGAACACTGAAGCTTTCTTT.

The chain is built from TRBV6-6 and TRBJ1-1; 11 bases line up with TRBD1. The length of the CDR3 is 15 residues. Looked up from germline, CDR1 is MNHNY and CDR2 is SVGAGI (reference sequence). J lost 5 bases, V lost 2 bases, and 4 bases had no gene match. CDR3 coding DNA: TGTGCCAGCAGTTACGGTGGGACAGGGGGGACTGAAGCTTTCTTT. Protein sequence: CASSYGGTGGTEAFF.

The chain links TRBV7-9 to TRBJ2-2; D gene unclear. The CDR3 loop spans 17 amino acids. Deletions cut 5 bases from V and 7 bases from J, with 23 bases between. The germline V gene encodes CDR1 SEHNR and CDR2 FQNEAQ (reference sequence). The DNA of the CDR3 is TGTGCCAGCAGCCCCTCTACGCCCTCCCTTTCGGGCGGGGAGCTGTTTTTT. The encoded protein is CASSPSTPSLSGGELFF.

The chain couples TRBV7-6 to TRBJ1-2; 10 bases are shared with TRBD1. Losses at the gene ends were 5 bases for V and 6 bases for J; bases not matched to a gene: 9. The germline V gene encodes CDR1 SGHVS and CDR2 FNYEAQ. The CDR3 covers 15 residues. CDR3 sequence reads: CASSQKGQGINGYTF. DNA for the CDR3: TGTGCCAGCAGCCAAAAGGGACAGGGGATCAATGGCTACACCTTC.

This rearrangement joins TRBV12-3 or TRBV12-4 to TRBJ1-1; possible D gene TRBD1, 5 bases. This CDR3 contains 13 residues. Trimming left V 1 base short and J 8 bases short, with 11 bases between. The CDR3 sequence is CASSLGGGSEAFF. The CDR3 DNA is TGTGCCAGCAGTTTAGGGGGGGGTTCGGAAGCTTTCTTT.

This chain connects TRBV4-1 to TRBJ1-1; the D is unclear. The CDR3 has 15 amino acids. Trimming took off 3 bases at V and 5 bases at J, with 16 bases between the two ends. Germline loops: CDR1 MGHRA, CDR2 YSYEKL. CDR3 residues: CASSHPSEGRTEAFF. Here the CDR3 DNA reads TGCGCCAGCAGCCACCCATCGGAGGGAAGGACTGAAGCTTTCTTT.

The chain couples TRBV11-2 to TRBJ2-5; TRBD2 aligns across 14 bases. V shed 5 bases, J shed 5 bases, and the junction held 7 bases outside the gene matches. The CDR3 has 16 amino acids. In germline, CDR1 is SGHAT, CDR2 FQNNGV. This CDR3 reads CASSRTRTSGGETQYF. Written as DNA, the CDR3 is TGTGCCAGCAGCCGCACACGGACTAGCGGGGGGGAGACCCAGTACTTC.

This clone was seen just once. The rearrangement joins TRBV3-1 (or the pseudogene TRBV3-2) to TRBJ2-1; 9 bases align to TRBD1. This CDR3 is built from 15 residues. Trimming took 4 bases from V and 3 from J; bases not matched to a gene: 4. In germline, CDR1 is LGHDT, CDR2 YNNKEL (reference sequence). This CDR3 is CASSPPGQGYNEQFF. In DNA form, the CDR3 reads TGTGCCAGCAGCCCGCCGGGACAGGGCTACAATGAGCAGTTCTTC.

This chain joins TRBV12-2 and TRBJ1-5; TRBD1 is taken as the D call from the table, unchecked against the DNA. TRBV12-2 is given as a pseudogene. This CDR3 has 15 amino acids. CDR3 in amino acids: CASRLQGMSNQPQHF. The DNA of the CDR3 is TGTGCAAGTCGCTTGCAGGGTATGAGCAATCAGCCCCAGCATTTT.

The J gene is TRBJ1-1, the V gene TRBV30, with a tentative D call TRBD1 (5 bases). The CDR3 has 16 residues. Germline V gene sequence: CDR1 GTSNPN, CDR2 SVGIG (reference sequence). V was shortened by 2 bases and J by 0 bases, with 16 bases between the two germline ends. In DNA, the CDR3 is TGTGCCTGGAGTACCTCACGACAGATCATGAACACTGAAGCTTTCTTT. It codes for CAWSTSRQIMNTEAFF. The full variable domain, rest sourced from reference TRBV30 and TRBJ1-1, is SQTIHQWPATLVQPVGSPLSLECTVEGTSNPNLYWYRQAAGRGLQLLFYSVGIGQISSEVPQNLSASRPQDRQFILSSKKLLLSDSGFYLCAWSTSRQIMNTEAFFGQGTRLTVV.

CDR3 in DNA: TGTGCCAGCAGCTTAGTCGGACAGGGGAACTATGGCTACACCTTC. Its protein product is CASSLVGQGNYGYTF. The rearrangement joins TRBV7-2 to TRBJ1-2; the match to TRBD1 covers 9 bases. Germline V lookup: CDR1 SGHTA, CDR2 FQGNSA. This CDR3 comprises 15 residues. The trim removed 1 base at V and 2 bases at J, leaving 2 bases unmatched. The variable domain in full, completed from reference TRBV7-2 and TRBJ1-2, reads GAGVSQSPSNKVTEKGKDVELRCDPISGHTALYWYRQSLGQGLEFLIYFQGNSAPDKSGLPSDRFSAERTGGSVSTLTIQRTQQEDSAVYLCASSLVGQGNYGYTFGSGTRLTVV.

This chain connects TRBV27 to TRBJ1-5; 9 nucleotides align to TRBD1. Trimming cost V 5 bases and J 5 bases; bases outside gene matches: 4. The CDR3 has 14 residues. Germline V gene data show CDR1 as MNHEY and CDR2 as SMNVEV (reference sequence). Here the CDR3 reads CASSPRTGDQPQHF. The DNA for the CDR3 is TGTGCCAGCAGTCCGAGGACAGGGGATCAGCCCCAGCATTTT.

This clone was counted a single time. J is TRBJ2-1 and V is TRBV5-4; 11 nucleotides match TRBD2. The CDR3 sequence is 15 residues long. CDR1 is SGHNT, CDR2 YYREEE, per germline (reference sequence). V shed 4 bases and J 2 bases; nucleotides not matched to a gene: 2. CDR3 nucleotide sequence: TGTGCCAGCAGCCAACTAGCGGGAGCCTACAATGAGCAGTTCTTC. It translates to CASSQLAGAYNEQFF.

The V and J genes are TRBV21-1 and TRBJ1-5; TRBD1 was called by the table and not checked on the DNA. TRBV21-1 has pseudogene status. The CDR3 extends over 16 amino acids. CDR3 DNA: TGTGCCAGCAGCCCAATGCGACAGAAAACCAATCAGCCCCAGCATTTT. This gives the protein CASSPMRQKTNQPQHF.

The V gene is TRBV4-1, the J gene TRBJ2-3; 8 bases align to TRBD2. Germline V lookup: CDR1 MGHRA, CDR2 YSYEKL. The CDR3 length is 15 residues. V was clipped by 2 bases and J by 4 bases; unmatched bases: 5. The CDR3 region is CASSQLGGGPDTQYF. For the CDR3, the DNA is TGCGCCAGCAGCCAACTAGGCGGGGGGCCAGATACGCAGTATTTT.

The chain uses TRBV6-5 and TRBJ2-7; tentative D call: TRBD1 (6 bases). In germline, CDR1 is MNHEY, CDR2 SVGAGI. V was pared by 6 bases and J by 3 bases, with 9 bases between. The CDR3 extends over 12 amino acids. CDR3 coding DNA: TGTGCCAGCAGGGCCAGGGGCTACGAGCAGTACTTC. Translated: CASRARGYEQYF.

This sequence joins TRBV4-1 and TRBJ2-4; D possibly corresponds to TRBD1 (6 bases). Germline values: CDR1 MGHRA, CDR2 YSYEKL. The CDR3 loop spans 15 amino acids. The V end lost 2 bases, the J end lost 0 bases, and 8 bases lay between the germline ends. CDR3 region: CASSQTGLAKNIQYF. The CDR3 DNA follows: TGCGCCAGCAGCCAAACAGGGTTAGCCAAAAACATTCAGTACTTC.

This clone was counted a single time. The chain combines TRBV27 with TRBJ2-5; perhaps TRBD2 as D (5 bases). V gave up 6 bases and J gave up 4 bases, with 12 bases separating them. The CDR3 loop spans 13 amino acids. Germline V CDR1 and CDR2: MNHEY, SMNVEV (reference sequence). This chain's CDR3 is CASRSGVGETQYF. Written as DNA, the CDR3 is TGTGCCAGCAGATCCGGGGTCGGAGAGACCCAGTACTTC.

This clone was recorded a few times. The gene calls are TRBV18 and TRBJ1-5; 8 bases line up with TRBD1. The CDR3 is 17 residues long. CDR1 is KGHSH and CDR2 is LQKENI in the germline V gene. V gave up 2 bases and J gave up 1 base; unmatched junction bases: 7. CDR3 region: CASSPGLGQGSNQPQHF. The CDR3 coding sequence is TGTGCCAGCTCACCAGGTCTAGGACAGGGCAGCAATCAGCCCCAGCATTTT.

This clone was detected many times. The gene calls are TRBV7-8 and TRBJ2-3, with 7 bases identical to TRBD1. Germline lookup yields CDR1 SGHVS and CDR2 FQNEAQ. V shed 5 bases and J 1 base; nucleotides not matched to a gene: 9. The CDR3 has 16 residues. Written as DNA, the CDR3 is TGTGCCAGCAGCCGAAAGCCGGGGACAGGCACAGATACGCAGTATTTT. The encoded protein is CASSRKPGTGTDTQYF.